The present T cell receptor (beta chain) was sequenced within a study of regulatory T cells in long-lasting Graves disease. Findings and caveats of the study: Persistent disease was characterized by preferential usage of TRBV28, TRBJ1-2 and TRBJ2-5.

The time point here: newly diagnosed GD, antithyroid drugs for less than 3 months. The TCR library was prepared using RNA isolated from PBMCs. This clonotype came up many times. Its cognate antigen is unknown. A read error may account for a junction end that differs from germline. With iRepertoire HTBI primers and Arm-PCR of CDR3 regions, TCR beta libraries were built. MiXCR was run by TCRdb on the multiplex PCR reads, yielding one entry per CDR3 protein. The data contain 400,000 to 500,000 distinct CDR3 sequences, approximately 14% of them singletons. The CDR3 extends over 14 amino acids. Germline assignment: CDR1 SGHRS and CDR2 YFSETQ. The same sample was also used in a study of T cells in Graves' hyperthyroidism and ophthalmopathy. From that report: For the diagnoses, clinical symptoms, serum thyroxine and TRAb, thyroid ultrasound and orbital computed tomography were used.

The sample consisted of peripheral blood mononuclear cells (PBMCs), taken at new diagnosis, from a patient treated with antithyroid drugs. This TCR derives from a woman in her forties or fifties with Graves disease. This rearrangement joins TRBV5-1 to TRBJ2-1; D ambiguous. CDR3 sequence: CASSLGSSYNEQFF. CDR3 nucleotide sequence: TGTGCCAGCAGCCTCGGTAGCTCCTACAATGAGCAGTTCTTC.